Following are 10 T cell receptor beta chains from one sample sequenced in a study of PD-L1 blockade in urothelial cancer (dated by TCRdb to the late 2010s). Library prep was done by the immunoSEQ multiplex PCR assay. The table was pulled from immuneACCESS by TCRdb, which kept in-frame rearrangements only. Such tables lose some clones; where checked, under half of the loss comes from unresolved V genes, and the rest has no known cause. This sample comprises around 80,000 clones, approximately 86% of them detected only once. The ten largest clones add up to over 5% of the sample. Specimen: PBMCs, collected around atezolizumab (anti-PD-L1) treatment. The receptor set was obtained from a woman aged 70-85 years with urothelial cancer.

This rearrangement joins TRBV5-1 to TRBJ2-5, with 8 bases matching TRBD1. J gave up 5 bases and V 4 bases, and 7 bases lay outside the gene matches. Germline CDR1 SGHRS, CDR2 YFSETQ. This CDR3 comprises 14 residues. CDR3 in amino acids: CASSPDRVRETQYF. CDR3 coding DNA: TGCGCCAGCAGCCCGGACAGGGTCCGGGAGACCCAGTACTTC.

The chain combines TRBV30 with TRBJ2-1, with 7 bases that match TRBD1. Germline V lookup: CDR1 GTSNPN, CDR2 SVGIG (reference sequence). The J segment lost 2 bases and the V segment lost 5 bases, leaving 15 bases of the junction unmatched. The CDR3 is 17 residues long. The CDR3 DNA is TGTGCCTGGTCCAAACCGAGGGGGCAAGGGGCCTACAATGAGCAGTTCTTC. Amino acids: CAWSKPRGQGAYNEQFF.

The J gene is TRBJ1-3, the V gene TRBV9; possibly TRBD1 for D (6 bases). The V and J ends lost 1 base and 0 bases respectively, with 11 bases between them. The CDR3 extends over 16 amino acids. CDR1 SGDLS and CDR2 YYNGEE come from the germline V gene. The CDR3 DNA sequence: TGTGCCAGCAGCGTAAGTTCAGGGGTCTCTGGAAACACCATATATTTT. Protein product: CASSVSSGVSGNTIYF.

The chain recombines TRBV2 with TRBJ1-2; D gene uncertain. With 8 bases removed from V and 4 bases from J, the gap between germline ends came to 11 bases. CDR1 and CDR2 (germline): SNHLY, FYNNEI. There are 12 residues in the CDR3. The CDR3 bases are TGTGCCAGCGAGGAAGATGGCTATGGCTACACCTTC. Amino acid sequence: CASEEDGYGYTF. Complete variable domain (other parts from reference TRBV2 and TRBJ1-2): EPEVTQTPSHQVTQMGQEVILRCVPISNHLYFYWYRQILGQKVEFLVSFYNNEISEKSEIFDDQFSVERPDGSNFTLKIRSTKLEDSAMYFCASEEDGYGYTFGSGTRLTVV.

This chain connects TRBV2 to TRBJ2-7; perhaps TRBD2 as D (7 bases). Germline CDR1 is SNHLY and CDR2 is FYNNEI. The CDR3 runs to 15 residues. V was pared by 4 bases and J by 3 bases, with 16 bases between. The CDR3 coding sequence is TGTGCCAGCAGTGGTTGGGGGGGCGGAATCTACGAGCAGTACTTC. Encoded protein: CASSGWGGGIYEQYF.

The genes are TRBV15 and TRBJ2-3, with 12 bases that match TRBD2. Trimming at V came to 1 base and at J to 2 bases, leaving 1 base not matched to a gene. The CDR3 length is 16 residues. CDR1 is LNHNV and CDR2 is YYDKDF in the germline V gene (reference sequence). CDR3 region: CATSRGLAGDTDTQYF. The CDR3 bases are TGTGCCACCAGCAGAGGACTAGCGGGGGACACAGATACGCAGTATTTT.

Comment on this clone: Other DNA sequences of this sample code for an identical CDR3. The chain couples TRBV6-5 to TRBJ2-7; D perhaps matches TRBD1 (6 bases). CDR1 and CDR2 (germline): MNHEY, SVGAGI. V was trimmed by 7 bases and J by 4 bases, leaving 8 bases between them. The CDR3 is 11 residues long. The CDR3 nucleotides read TGTGCCAGCACTCAGGGGTACGAGCAGTACTTC. This sequence encodes CASTQGYEQYF.

The chain uses TRBV5-1 and TRBJ2-7, with TRBD1 identical over 8 bases. Germline values: CDR1 SGHRS, CDR2 YFSETQ. After removal of 0 bases from V and 6 bases from J, the junction contained 8 bases not matched to a gene. The CDR3 is 15 amino acids. The CDR3 region has the DNA TGCGCCAGCAGCTTGGGCGGGACAGGCCGGTTCGAGCAGTACTTC. It specifies CASSLGGTGRFEQYF.

This chain connects TRBV7-3 to TRBJ2-1, with 7 bases aligning to TRBD1. Germline V gene sequence: CDR1 SGHTA, CDR2 FQGTGA. Losses at the gene ends were 2 bases for V and 5 bases for J; bases not matched to a gene: 15. The CDR3 spans 18 residues. In DNA, the CDR3 is TGTGCCAGCAGCTTATTCCGTACAACAACAGGGGACCACAATGAGCAGTTCTTC. It yields the protein CASSLFRTTTGDHNEQFF.

This chain joins TRBV7-2 and TRBJ2-7, with D maybe TRBD1 (6 bases). The V and J ends lost 3 bases and 2 bases respectively, with 14 bases between them. CDR1 is SGHTA, CDR2 FQGNSA, per germline. CDR3 length: 15 residues. For the CDR3, the DNA is TGTGCCAGCAGCTTCACGACAGGCCTTCCCTACGAGCAGTACTTC. This translates into CASSFTTGLPYEQYF.